The clone carrying this T cell receptor beta chain has only one observation. Its target is not known. Through a sample-barcoded 5' primer and a J-beta primer mix, a second PCR was run for roughly 6 to 12 cycles. Using its own MiXCR run on the 5' RACE reads, TCRdb lists one record per CDR3 protein. There are 1.5 million to 2 million distinct CDR3 sequences in the sample; roughly 50% occur only once, and more than 2% lies in the top ten. This sample is drawn from a study of blood T cells in healthy people across ages. General study results and limits: Roughly linear declines in TCR beta diversity per million T cells occurred with age.

The sequenced sample was blood. This TCR was recovered from a woman in her 40s in good health.

The CDR3 region has the DNA TGTGCCAGCAGTTACCGGACAGGACCCAACACTGAAGCTTTCTTT. This translates into CASSYRTGPNTEAFF. V is TRBV6-2 or TRBV6-3 and J is TRBJ1-1; TRBD1 aligns across 7 bases. Germline values: CDR1 MNHEY, CDR2 SVGEGT. The CDR3 has 15 amino acids. V lost 2 bases to trimming and J lost 2 bases; unmatched junction nucleotides: 5.